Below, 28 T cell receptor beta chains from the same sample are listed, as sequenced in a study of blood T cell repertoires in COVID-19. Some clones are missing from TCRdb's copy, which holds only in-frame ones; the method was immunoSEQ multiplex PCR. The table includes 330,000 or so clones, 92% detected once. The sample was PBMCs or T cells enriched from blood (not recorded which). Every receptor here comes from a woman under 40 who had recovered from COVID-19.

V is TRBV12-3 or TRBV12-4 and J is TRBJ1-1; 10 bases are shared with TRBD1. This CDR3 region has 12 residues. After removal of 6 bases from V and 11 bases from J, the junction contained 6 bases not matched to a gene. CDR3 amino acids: CASRGDRGPAFF. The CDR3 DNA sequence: TGTGCCAGCAGGGGGGACAGGGGTCCGGCTTTCTTT.

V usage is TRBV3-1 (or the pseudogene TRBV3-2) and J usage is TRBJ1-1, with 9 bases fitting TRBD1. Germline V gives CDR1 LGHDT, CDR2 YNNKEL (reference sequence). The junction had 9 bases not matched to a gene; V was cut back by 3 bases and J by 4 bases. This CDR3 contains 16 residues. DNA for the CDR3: TGTGCCAGCAGCCAGGAGACAGGGGGAGGGAGCACTGAAGCTTTCTTT. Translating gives CASSQETGGGSTEAFF.

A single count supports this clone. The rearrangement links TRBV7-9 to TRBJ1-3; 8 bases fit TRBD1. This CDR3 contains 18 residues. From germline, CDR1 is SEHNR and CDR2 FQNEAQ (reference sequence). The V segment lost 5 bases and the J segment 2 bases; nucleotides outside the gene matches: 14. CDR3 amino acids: CASSLVGTDRAAGNTIYF. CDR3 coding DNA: TGTGCCAGCAGCCTGGTAGGGACGGACAGGGCGGCTGGAAACACCATATATTTT. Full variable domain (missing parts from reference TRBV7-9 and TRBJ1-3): DTGVSQNPRHKITKRGQNVTFRCDPISEHNRLYWYRQTLGQGPEFLTYFQNEAQLEKSRLLSDRFSAERPKGSFSTLEIQRTEQGDSAMYLCASSLVGTDRAAGNTIYFGEGSWLTVV.

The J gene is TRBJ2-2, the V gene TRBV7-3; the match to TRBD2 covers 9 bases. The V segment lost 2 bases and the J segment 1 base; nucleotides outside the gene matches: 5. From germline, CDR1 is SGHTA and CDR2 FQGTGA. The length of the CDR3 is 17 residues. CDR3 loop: CASSLGSAGGNTGELFF. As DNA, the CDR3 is TGTGCCAGCAGCTTAGGATCAGCGGGAGGGAACACCGGGGAGCTGTTTTTT.

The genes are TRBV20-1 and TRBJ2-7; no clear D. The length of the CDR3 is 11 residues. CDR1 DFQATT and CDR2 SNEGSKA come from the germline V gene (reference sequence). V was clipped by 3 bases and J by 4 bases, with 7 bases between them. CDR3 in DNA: TGCAGTGCTAGTAGCCCGTACGAGCAGTACTTC. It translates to CSASSPYEQYF.

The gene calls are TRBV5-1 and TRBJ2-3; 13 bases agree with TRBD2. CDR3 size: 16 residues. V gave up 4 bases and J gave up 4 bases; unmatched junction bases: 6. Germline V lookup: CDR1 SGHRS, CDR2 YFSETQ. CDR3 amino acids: CASSLGLAGSADTQYF. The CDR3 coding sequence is TGCGCCAGCAGCCTGGGACTAGCGGGATCCGCAGATACGCAGTATTTT.

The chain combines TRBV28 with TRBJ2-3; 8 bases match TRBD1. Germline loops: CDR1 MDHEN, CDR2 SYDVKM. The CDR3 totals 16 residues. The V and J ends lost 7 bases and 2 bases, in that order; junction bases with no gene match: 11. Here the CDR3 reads CASTSGGTGITDTQYF. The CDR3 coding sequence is TGTGCCAGCACCTCAGGGGGCACAGGGATCACAGATACGCAGTATTTT.

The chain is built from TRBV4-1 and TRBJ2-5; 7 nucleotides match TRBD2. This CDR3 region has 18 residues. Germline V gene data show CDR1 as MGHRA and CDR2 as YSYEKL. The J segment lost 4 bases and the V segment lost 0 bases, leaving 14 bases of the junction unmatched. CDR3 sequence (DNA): TGCGCCAGCAGCCAAGACCCCCCGGGTTGGGCGGGAGCAGAGACCCAGTACTTC. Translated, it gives CASSQDPPGWAGAETQYF.

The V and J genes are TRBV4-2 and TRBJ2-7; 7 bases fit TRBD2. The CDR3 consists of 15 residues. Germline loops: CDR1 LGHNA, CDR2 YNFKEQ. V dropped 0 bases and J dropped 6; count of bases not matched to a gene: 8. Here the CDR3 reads CASSQDDGTGGEQYF. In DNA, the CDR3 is TGTGCCAGCAGCCAAGATGATGGGACGGGGGGCGAGCAGTACTTC.

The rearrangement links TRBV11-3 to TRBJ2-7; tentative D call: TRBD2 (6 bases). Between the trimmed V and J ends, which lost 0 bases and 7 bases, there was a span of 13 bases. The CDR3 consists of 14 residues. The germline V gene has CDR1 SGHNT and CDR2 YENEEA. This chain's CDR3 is CASSLDLTSSEQYF. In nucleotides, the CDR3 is TGTGCCAGCAGCTTAGATCTGACTAGTTCTGAGCAGTACTTC.

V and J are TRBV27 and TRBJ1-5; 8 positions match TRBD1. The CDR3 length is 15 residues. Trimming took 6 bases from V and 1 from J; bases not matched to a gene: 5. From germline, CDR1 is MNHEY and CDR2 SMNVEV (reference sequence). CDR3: CASRRTGNSNQPQHF. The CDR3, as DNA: TGTGCCAGCAGGAGGACAGGGAACAGCAATCAGCCCCAGCATTTT.

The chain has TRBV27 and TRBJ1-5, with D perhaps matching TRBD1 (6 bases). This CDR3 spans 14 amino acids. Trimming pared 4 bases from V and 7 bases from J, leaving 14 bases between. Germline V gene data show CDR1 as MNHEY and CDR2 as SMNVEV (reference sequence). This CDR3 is CASSSSQGNQPQHF. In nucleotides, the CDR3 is TGTGCCAGCAGTTCCTCACAGGGTAACCAGCCCCAGCATTTT.

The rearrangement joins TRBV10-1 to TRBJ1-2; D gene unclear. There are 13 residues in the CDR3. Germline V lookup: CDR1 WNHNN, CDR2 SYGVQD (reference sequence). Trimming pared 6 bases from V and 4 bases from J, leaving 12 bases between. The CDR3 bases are TGCGCCAGCAGCCCCTTGAACGGCTATGGCTACACCTTC. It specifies CASSPLNGYGYTF.

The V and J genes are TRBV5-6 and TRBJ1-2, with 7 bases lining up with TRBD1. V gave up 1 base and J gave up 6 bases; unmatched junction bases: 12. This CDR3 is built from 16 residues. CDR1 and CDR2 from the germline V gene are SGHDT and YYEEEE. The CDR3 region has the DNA TGTGCCAGCAGCTTGTATCTCGGCAGGGGGAAGGATGGCTACACCTTC. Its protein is CASSLYLGRGKDGYTF. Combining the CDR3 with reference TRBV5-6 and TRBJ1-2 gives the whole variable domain DAGVTQSPTHLIKTRGQQVTLRCSPKSGHDTVSWYQQALGQGPQFIFQYYEEEERQRGNFPDRFSGHQFPNYSSELNVNALLLGDSALYLCASSLYLGRGKDGYTFGSGTRLTVV.

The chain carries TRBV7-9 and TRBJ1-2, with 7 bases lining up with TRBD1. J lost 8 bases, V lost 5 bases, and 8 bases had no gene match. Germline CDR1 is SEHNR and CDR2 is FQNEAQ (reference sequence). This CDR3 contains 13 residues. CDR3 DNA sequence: TGTGCCAGCAGCCAAACAGGGGCGAGCGGCTACACCTTC. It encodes CASSQTGASGYTF. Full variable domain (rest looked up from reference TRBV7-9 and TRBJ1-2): DTGVSQNPRHKITKRGQNVTFRCDPISEHNRLYWYRQTLGQGPEFLTYFQNEAQLEKSRLLSDRFSAERPKGSFSTLEIQRTEQGDSAMYLCASSQTGASGYTFGSGTRLTVV.

Here the CDR3 DNA reads TGCGCCAGCAGCCAAGAGCTTAGTCTGGACATTCAGTACTTC. Its protein is CASSQELSLDIQYF. V gene TRBV4-1 combines with J gene TRBJ2-4; D gene ambiguous. CDR1 MGHRA and CDR2 YSYEKL come from the germline V gene. The CDR3 has 14 amino acids. Trimming took off 0 bases at V and 8 bases at J, with 11 bases between the two ends.

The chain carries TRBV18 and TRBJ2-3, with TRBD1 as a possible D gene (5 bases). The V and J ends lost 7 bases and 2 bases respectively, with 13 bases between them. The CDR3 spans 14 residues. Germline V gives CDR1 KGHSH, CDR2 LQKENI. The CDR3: CASLPTENTDTQYF. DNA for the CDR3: TGTGCCAGCTTGCCGACAGAGAACACAGATACGCAGTATTTT.

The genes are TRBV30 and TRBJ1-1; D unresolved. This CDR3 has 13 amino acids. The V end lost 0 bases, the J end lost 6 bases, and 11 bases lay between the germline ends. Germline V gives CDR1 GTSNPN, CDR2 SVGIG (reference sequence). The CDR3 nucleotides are TGTGCCTGGAGTGTACAACGATTCGCTGAAGCTTTCTTT. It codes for CAWSVQRFAEAFF.

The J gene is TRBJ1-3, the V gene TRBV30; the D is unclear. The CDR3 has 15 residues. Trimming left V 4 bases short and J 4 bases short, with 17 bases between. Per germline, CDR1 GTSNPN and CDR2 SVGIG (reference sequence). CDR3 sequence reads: CAWNPTAGKGNTIYF. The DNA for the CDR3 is TGTGCCTGGAACCCGACCGCGGGGAAAGGAAACACCATATATTTT.

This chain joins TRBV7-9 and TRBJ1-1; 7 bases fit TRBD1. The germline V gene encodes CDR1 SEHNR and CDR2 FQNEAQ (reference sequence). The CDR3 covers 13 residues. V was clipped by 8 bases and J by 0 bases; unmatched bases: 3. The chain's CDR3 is CASAGQLNTEAFF. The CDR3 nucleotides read TGTGCCAGCGCGGGACAGTTGAACACTGAAGCTTTCTTT.

The DNA of the CDR3 is TGTGCCAGCAGCTTGGCTAGCGGGAGGTACGAGCAGTACTTC. Protein: CASSLASGRYEQYF. The V and J genes are TRBV7-2 and TRBJ2-7; 11 bases line up with TRBD2. CDR3 size: 14 residues. J was trimmed by 4 bases and V by 3 bases; bases with no gene match: 2. Germline V CDR1 and CDR2: SGHTA, FQGNSA.

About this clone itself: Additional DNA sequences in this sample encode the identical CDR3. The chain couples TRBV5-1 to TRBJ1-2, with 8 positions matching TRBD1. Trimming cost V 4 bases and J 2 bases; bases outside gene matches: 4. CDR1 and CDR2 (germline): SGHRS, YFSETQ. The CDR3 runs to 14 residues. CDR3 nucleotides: TGCGCCAGCAGCCCCGGACAGGGCAACTATGGCTACACCTTC. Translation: CASSPGQGNYGYTF.

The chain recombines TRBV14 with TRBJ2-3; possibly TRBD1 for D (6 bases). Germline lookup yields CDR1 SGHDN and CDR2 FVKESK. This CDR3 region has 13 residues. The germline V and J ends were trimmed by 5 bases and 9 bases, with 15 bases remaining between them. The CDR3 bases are TGTGCCAGCAGCACAGGCGCTAGGGGGACGCAGTATTTT. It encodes CASSTGARGTQYF.

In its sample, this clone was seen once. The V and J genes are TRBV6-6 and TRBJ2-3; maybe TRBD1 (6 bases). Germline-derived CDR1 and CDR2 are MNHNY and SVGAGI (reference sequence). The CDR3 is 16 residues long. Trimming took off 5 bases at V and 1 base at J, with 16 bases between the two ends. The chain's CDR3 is CASSTDPPGGTDTQYF. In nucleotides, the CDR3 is TGTGCCAGCAGTACCGACCCACCAGGGGGCACAGATACGCAGTATTTT.

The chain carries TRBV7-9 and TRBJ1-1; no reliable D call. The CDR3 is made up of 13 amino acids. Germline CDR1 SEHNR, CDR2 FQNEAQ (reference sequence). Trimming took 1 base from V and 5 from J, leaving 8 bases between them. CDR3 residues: CASSLGGGTEAFF. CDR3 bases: TGTGCCAGCAGCTTAGGAGGAGGGACTGAAGCTTTCTTT.

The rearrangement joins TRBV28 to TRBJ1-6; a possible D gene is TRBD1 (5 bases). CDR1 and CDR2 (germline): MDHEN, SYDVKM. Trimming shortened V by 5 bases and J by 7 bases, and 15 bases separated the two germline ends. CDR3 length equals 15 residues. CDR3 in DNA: TGTGCCAGCAGTCCGGGGGACCAGTGGAATTCACCCCTCCACTTT. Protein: CASSPGDQWNSPLHF.

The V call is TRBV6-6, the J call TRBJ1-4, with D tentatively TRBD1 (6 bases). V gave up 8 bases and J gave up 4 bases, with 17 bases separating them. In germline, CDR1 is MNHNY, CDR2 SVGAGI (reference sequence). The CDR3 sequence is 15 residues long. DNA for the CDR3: TGTGCCAGCGTCTCGGGGGGGCTGGTTAATGAAAAACTGTTTTTT. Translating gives CASVSGGLVNEKLFF.

The CDR3 DNA follows: TGTGCCAGCAGTTACGGGGGGAAGGAGTCCTACGAGCAGTACTTC. Its protein product is CASSYGGKESYEQYF. V gene TRBV6-2 or TRBV6-3 combines with J gene TRBJ2-7, with a possible D match to TRBD2 (6 bases). Germline V CDR1 and CDR2: MNHEY, SVGEGT. Trimming took off 2 bases at V and 1 base at J, with 12 bases between the two ends. There are 15 residues in the CDR3.